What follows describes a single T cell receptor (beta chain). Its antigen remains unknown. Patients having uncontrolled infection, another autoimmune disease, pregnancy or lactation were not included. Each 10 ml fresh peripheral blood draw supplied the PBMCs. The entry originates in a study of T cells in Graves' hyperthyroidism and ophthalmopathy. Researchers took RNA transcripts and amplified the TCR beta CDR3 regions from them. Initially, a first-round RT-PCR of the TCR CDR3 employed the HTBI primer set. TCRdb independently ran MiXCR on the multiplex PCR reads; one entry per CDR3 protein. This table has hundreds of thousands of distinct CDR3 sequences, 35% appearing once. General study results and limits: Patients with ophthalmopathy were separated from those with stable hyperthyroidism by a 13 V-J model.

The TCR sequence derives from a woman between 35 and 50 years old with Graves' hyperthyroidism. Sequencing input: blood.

CDR3 protein: CASSLRTRDYNEQYF. CDR3 bases: TGTGCCAGCAGCTTAAGGACACGGGACTACAATGAGCAGTACTTC. This chain joins TRBV7-2 and TRBJ2-7; 7 bases fit TRBD2. Looked up from germline, CDR1 is SGHTA and CDR2 is FQGNSA. V shed 2 bases and J 7 bases; nucleotides not matched to a gene: 11. The CDR3 totals 15 residues.